This T cell receptor beta chain was retrieved from a study of cytomegalovirus exposure and HLA in healthy donors. Study-level background: In a later analysis, the 120 or so validation repertoires were reported to have used the same platform as the roughly 600 first-cohort repertoires.

The donors formed part of the roughly 120-subject validation cohort, distinct from the roughly 700-subject first cohort. The CDR3 is 14 amino acids. Germline V gene lookup returns CDR1 SGHDT and CDR2 YYEEEE. J gave up 4 bases and V 2 bases, and 6 bases lay outside the gene matches. Here immunoSEQ multiplex PCR was the method, and the copy in TCRdb shows in-frame clones only, minus some. Found here are roughly 120,000 clones, 70% to 90% of them singletons; the top ten hold roughly 2%. Points from the study as a whole: Among TCR beta chains, those listed as cytomegalovirus-associated numbered roughly 150. The classifier was said to identify cytomegalovirus status with high specificity and sensitivity.

As concerns this clone: Its antigen remains unidentified.

The chain has TRBV5-6 and TRBJ2-7; 7 bases map to TRBD1. The sample consisted of PBMCs. The TCR comes from a woman in her twenties or thirties in good health and CMV-seronegative. Here the CDR3 reads CASSLGQAPYEQYF. As DNA, the CDR3 is TGTGCCAGCAGCTTAGGACAGGCACCTTACGAGCAGTACTTC.